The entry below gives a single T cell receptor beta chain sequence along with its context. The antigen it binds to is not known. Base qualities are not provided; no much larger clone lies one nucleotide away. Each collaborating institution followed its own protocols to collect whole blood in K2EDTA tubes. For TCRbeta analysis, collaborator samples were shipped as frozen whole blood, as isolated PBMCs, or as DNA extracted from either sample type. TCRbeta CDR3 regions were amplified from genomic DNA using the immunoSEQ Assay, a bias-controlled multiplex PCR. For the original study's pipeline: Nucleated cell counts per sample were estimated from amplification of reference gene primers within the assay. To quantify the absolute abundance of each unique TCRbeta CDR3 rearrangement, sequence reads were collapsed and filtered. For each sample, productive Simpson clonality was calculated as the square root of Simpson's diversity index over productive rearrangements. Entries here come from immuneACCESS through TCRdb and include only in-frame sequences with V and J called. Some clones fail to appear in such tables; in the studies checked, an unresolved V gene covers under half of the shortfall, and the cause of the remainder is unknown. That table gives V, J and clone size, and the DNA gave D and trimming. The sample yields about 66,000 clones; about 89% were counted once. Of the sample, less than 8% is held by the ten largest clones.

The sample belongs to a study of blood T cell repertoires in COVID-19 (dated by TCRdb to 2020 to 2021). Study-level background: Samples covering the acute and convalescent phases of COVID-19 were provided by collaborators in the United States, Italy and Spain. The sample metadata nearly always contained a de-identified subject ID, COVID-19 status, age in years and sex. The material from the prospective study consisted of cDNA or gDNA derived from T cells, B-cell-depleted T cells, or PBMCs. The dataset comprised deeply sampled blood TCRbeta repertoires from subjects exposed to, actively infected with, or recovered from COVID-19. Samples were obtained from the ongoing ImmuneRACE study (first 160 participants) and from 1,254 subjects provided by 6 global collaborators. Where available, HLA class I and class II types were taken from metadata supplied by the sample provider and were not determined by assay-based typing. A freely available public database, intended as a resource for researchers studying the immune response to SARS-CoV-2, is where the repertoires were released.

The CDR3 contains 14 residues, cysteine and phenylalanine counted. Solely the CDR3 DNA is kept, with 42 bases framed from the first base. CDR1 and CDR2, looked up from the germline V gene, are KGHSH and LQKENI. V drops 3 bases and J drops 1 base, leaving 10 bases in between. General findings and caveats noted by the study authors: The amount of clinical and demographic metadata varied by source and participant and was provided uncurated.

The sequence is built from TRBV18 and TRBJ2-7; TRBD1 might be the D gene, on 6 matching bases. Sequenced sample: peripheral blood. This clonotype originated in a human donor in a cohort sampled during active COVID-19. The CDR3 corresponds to CASSPRTDSYEQYF. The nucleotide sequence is TGTGCCAGCTCACCCCGGACAGATTCCTACGAGCAGTACTTC.